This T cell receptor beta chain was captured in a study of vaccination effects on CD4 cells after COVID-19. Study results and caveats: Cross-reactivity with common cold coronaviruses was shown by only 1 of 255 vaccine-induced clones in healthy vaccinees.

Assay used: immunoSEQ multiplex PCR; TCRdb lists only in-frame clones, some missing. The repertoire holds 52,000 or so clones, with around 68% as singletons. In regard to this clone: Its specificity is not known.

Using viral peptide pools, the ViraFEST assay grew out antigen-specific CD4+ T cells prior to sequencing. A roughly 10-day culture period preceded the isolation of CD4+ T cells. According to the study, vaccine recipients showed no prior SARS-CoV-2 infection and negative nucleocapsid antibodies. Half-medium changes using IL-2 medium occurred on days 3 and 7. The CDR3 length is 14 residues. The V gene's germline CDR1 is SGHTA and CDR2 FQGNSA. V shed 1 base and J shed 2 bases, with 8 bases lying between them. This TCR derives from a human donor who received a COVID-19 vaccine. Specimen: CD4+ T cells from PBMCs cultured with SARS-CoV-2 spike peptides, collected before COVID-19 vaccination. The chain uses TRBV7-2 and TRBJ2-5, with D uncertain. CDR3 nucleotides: TGTGCCAGCAGCTTAGGGGCAGCGCAAGAGACCCAGTACTTC. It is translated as CASSLGAAQETQYF.